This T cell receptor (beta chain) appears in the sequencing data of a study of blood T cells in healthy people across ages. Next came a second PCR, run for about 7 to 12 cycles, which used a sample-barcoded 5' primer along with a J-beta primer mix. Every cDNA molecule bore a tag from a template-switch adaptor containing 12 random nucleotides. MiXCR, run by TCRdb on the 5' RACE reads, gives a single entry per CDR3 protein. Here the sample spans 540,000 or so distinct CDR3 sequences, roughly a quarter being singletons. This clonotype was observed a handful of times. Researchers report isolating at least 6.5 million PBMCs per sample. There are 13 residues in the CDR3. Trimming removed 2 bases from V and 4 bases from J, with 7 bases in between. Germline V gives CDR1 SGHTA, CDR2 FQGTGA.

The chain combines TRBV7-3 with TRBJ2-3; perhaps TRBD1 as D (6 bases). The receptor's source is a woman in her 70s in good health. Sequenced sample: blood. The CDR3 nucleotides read TGTGCCAGCAGCTTACAGGGGTCAGATACGCAGTATTTT. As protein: CASSLQGSDTQYF. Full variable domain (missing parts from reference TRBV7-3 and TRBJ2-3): GAGVSQTPSNKVTEKGKYVELRCDPISGHTALYWYRQSLGQGPEFLIYFQGTGAADDSGLPNDRFFAVRPEGSVSTLKIQRTERGDSAVYLCASSLQGSDTQYFGPGTRLTVL.